This passage covers 12 T cell receptor beta chains from one sample sequenced in a study of blood T cell repertoires in COVID-19. TCRdb keeps only in-frame clones here, not all; method: immunoSEQ multiplex PCR. Here the sample spans some 74,000 clones, approximately 80% being singletons. The material sequenced was peripheral blood. The receptors derive from a man older than 75 with acute or convalescent COVID-19.

This clone was seen ten or more times. The chain recombines TRBV9 with TRBJ2-5; 9 positions match TRBD1. Per the germline V gene, CDR1 is SGDLS and CDR2 is YYNGEE. This CDR3 has 15 residues. V lost 4 bases to trimming and J lost 4 bases; unmatched junction nucleotides: 8. The CDR3 nucleotides read TGTGCCAGCAGCTCGGGGACAGGGAGGGTAGAGACCCAGTACTTC. Its protein is CASSSGTGRVETQYF.

The V and J genes are TRBV28 and TRBJ1-2; D gene uncertain. The length of the CDR3 is 13 residues. Germline CDR1 reads MDHEN; CDR2 reads SYDVKM. The ends were cut back, 1 base at V and 3 bases at J, with 6 bases in the middle. The CDR3 coding sequence is TGTGCCAGCAGTTTATTACAGTACTATGGCTACACCTTC. Residues: CASSLLQYYGYTF.

This chain uses TRBV12-3 or TRBV12-4 with TRBJ2-7; D remains ambiguous. The V gene lost 5 bases and the J gene lost 5 bases, with 4 bases spanning the gap. CDR3 length equals 10 residues. The DNA of the CDR3 is TGTGCCAGCAGTGGCCACGAGCAGTACTTC. Protein product: CASSGHEQYF.

V usage is TRBV2 and J usage is TRBJ2-7; D gene unclear. CDR3 length: 14 amino acids. Per the germline V gene, CDR1 is SNHLY and CDR2 is FYNNEI. Trimming pared 7 bases from V and 0 bases from J, leaving 13 bases between. The DNA of the CDR3 is TGTGCCAGCAAGAGTACCGAAAGCTCCTACGAGCAGTACTTC. This codes for CASKSTESSYEQYF.

This clone was observed many times. The chain combines TRBV7-9 with TRBJ1-1; D perhaps matches TRBD1 (5 bases). Trimming shortened V by 5 bases and J by 6 bases, and 16 bases separated the two germline ends. The germline gives CDR1 SEHNR, CDR2 FQNEAQ (reference sequence). The CDR3 is made up of 14 amino acids. The CDR3 DNA follows: TGTGCCAGCAGCGAAGGGACTGGGGGACCTGAAGCTTTCTTT. As protein: CASSEGTGGPEAFF.

This clone was counted between two and nine times. The CDR3 spells CASSPGQGHGYTF. CDR3 in DNA: TGTGCCAGCTCACCAGGACAGGGCCATGGCTACACCTTC. V usage is TRBV18 and J usage is TRBJ1-2, with TRBD1 matching over 8 bases. Germline V CDR1 and CDR2: KGHSH, LQKENI. There are 13 residues in the CDR3. Losses at the gene ends were 2 bases for V and 6 bases for J; bases not matched to a gene: 2. The whole variable domain, remainder taken from reference TRBV18 and TRBJ1-2, is NAGVMQNPRHLVRRRGQEARLRCSPMKGHSHVYWYRQLPEEGLKFMVYLQKENIIDESGMPKERFSAEFPKEGPSILRIQQVVRGDSAAYFCASSPGQGHGYTFGSGTRLTVV.

The gene calls are TRBV19 and TRBJ1-5; the match to TRBD1 covers 9 bases. The germline V gene encodes CDR1 LNHDA and CDR2 SQIVND (reference sequence). The CDR3 loop spans 15 amino acids. After removal of 3 bases from V and 6 bases from J, the junction contained 6 bases not matched to a gene. The CDR3 coding sequence is TGTGCCAGTAGTATTGGGACAGGGTCAAGTCAGCCCCAGCATTTT. Translating it yields CASSIGTGSSQPQHF.

This clone was detected only a few times. J is TRBJ1-5 and V is TRBV15, with 7 bases aligning to TRBD1. Germline CDR1 reads LNHNV; CDR2 reads YYDKDF (reference sequence). CDR3 size: 14 residues. V was clipped by 3 bases and J by 4 bases; unmatched bases: 3. The CDR3 region is CATSRYRGNQPQHF. The CDR3 DNA reads as TGTGCCACCAGCAGGTACAGGGGAAATCAGCCCCAGCATTTT.

The gene calls are TRBV4-3 and TRBJ2-1; D is possibly TRBD2 (6 bases). CDR3 length equals 14 residues. Germline V gene data show CDR1 as LGHNA and CDR2 as YSLEER. V was clipped by 0 bases and J by 8 bases, with 11 bases between them. The CDR3 nucleotides are TGCGCCAGCAGCCAAGATAGGACTACTTATGAGCAGTTCTTC. It is translated as CASSQDRTTYEQFF.

A single count supports this clone. The chain carries TRBV7-3 and TRBJ2-1; 9 nucleotides line up with TRBD2. CDR3 length: 14 residues. Germline V gene lookup returns CDR1 SGHTA and CDR2 FQGTGA. V trimming: 4 bases; J trimming: 10 bases; junction bases outside the gene matches: 8. CDR3 residues: CASSSLGAGGEQFF. CDR3 bases: TGTGCCAGCAGCTCTCTGGGGGCGGGAGGGGAGCAGTTCTTC.

The V call is TRBV3-1 (or the pseudogene TRBV3-2), the J call TRBJ2-7; maybe TRBD2 (5 bases). V was shortened by 5 bases and J by 3 bases, with 17 bases between the two germline ends. Germline CDR1 LGHDT, CDR2 YNNKEL (reference sequence). The CDR3 is 15 amino acids. CDR3 bases: TGTGCCAGCAGCGGAGTGGAGACTACACGCTACGAGCAGTACTTC. Protein sequence: CASSGVETTRYEQYF.

CDR3 loop: CASSPGRQALEQYF. The CDR3 coding sequence is TGCGCCAGCAGCCCGGGGAGACAGGCCCTCGAGCAGTACTTC. V is TRBV4-1 and J is TRBJ2-7; tentatively, D is TRBD1 (6 bases). The CDR3 loop spans 14 amino acids. Germline CDR1 reads MGHRA; CDR2 reads YSYEKL. V was clipped by 4 bases and J by 6 bases, with 16 bases between them.